These 17 T cell receptor beta chains share one sample of origin, sequenced in a study of T cells in localized non-small cell lung cancer. Only in-frame clones appear in the TCRdb table, and some are missing; sequencing was by immunoSEQ multiplex PCR. Among about 130,000 clones listed, 89% were seen once. The specimen was peripheral blood, collected before any cancer treatment. Every receptor here comes from a female donor of 60 years or more with stage I lung adenocarcinoma.

This clone occurred once. The rearrangement joins TRBV20-1 to TRBJ2-5; weak D call: TRBD2 (7 bases). The V and J ends lost 3 bases and 10 bases respectively, with 12 bases between them. Germline CDR1 is DFQATT and CDR2 is SNEGSKA (reference sequence). The CDR3 loop spans 11 amino acids. Here the CDR3 reads CSASRGAYQYF. CDR3 nucleotides: TGCAGTGCTAGCCGGGGGGCGTACCAGTACTTC.

The chain combines TRBV28 with TRBJ2-5; D is possibly TRBD2 (7 bases). The V gene's germline CDR1 is MDHEN and CDR2 SYDVKM. V lost 5 bases, J lost 4 bases, and 14 bases lay in between. The CDR3 contains 14 residues. As DNA, the CDR3 is TGTGCCAGCAGTCTGGGAGGGGGGGCAGAGACCCAGTACTTC. The encoded protein is CASSLGGGAETQYF.

CDR3 nucleotide sequence: TGTGCCAGCAGCACGGACAGCTTGAACACCGGGGAGCTGTTTTTT. Translated: CASSTDSLNTGELFF. The gene calls are TRBV7-9 and TRBJ2-2; weak D call: TRBD1 (6 bases). The CDR3 runs to 15 residues. Germline V CDR1 and CDR2: SEHNR, FQNEAQ (reference sequence). V was pared by 5 bases and J by 1 base, with 11 bases between.

J is TRBJ1-1 and V is TRBV9; D call uncertain. V was shortened by 0 bases and J by 6 bases, with 9 bases between the two germline ends. This CDR3 contains 13 residues. Germline loops: CDR1 SGDLS, CDR2 YYNGEE. The CDR3 region is CASSVGGSAEAFF. CDR3 DNA sequence: TGTGCCAGCAGCGTAGGAGGGTCCGCTGAAGCTTTCTTT. Full variable domain (outside the CDR3, taken from reference TRBV9 and TRBJ1-1): DSGVTQTPKHLITATGQRVTLRCSPRSGDLSVYWYQQSLDQGLQFLIQYYNGEERAKGNILERFSAQQFPDLHSELNLSSLELGDSALYFCASSVGGSAEAFFGQGTRLTVV.

The rearrangement uses TRBV9 and TRBJ1-2, with D unresolved. V dropped 6 bases and J dropped 7 bases, with 16 bases sitting between them. Germline V lookup: CDR1 SGDLS, CDR2 YYNGEE. The CDR3 loop spans 13 amino acids. Written as DNA, the CDR3 is TGTGCCAGCACCCCAGTCCTGGGGAGTGGCTACACCTTC. Translated, it gives CASTPVLGSGYTF.

As regards this clone: Distinct nucleotide sequences in the sample also encode this CDR3. V gene TRBV28 combines with J gene TRBJ1-2; a weak D match, TRBD1 (6 bases). CDR1 MDHEN and CDR2 SYDVKM come from the germline V gene. This CDR3 contains 14 residues. Trimming left V 5 bases short and J 4 bases short, with 14 bases between. The DNA of the CDR3 is TGTGCCAGCAGTCGTGGGGGGGCGGGCTATGGCTACACCTTC. It yields the protein CASSRGGAGYGYTF.

The V call is TRBV7-2, the J call TRBJ2-5, with D perhaps TRBD2 (6 bases). CDR1 is SGHTA and CDR2 is FQGNSA in the germline V gene. Between the trimmed V and J ends, which lost 5 bases and 4 bases, there was a span of 8 bases. CDR3 size: 12 residues. In DNA, the CDR3 is TGTGCCAGCAGCGAGGGACTAGAGACCCAGTACTTC. Protein product: CASSEGLETQYF. The full variable domain, rest sourced from reference TRBV7-2 and TRBJ2-5, is GAGVSQSPSNKVTEKGKDVELRCDPISGHTALYWYRQSLGQGLEFLIYFQGNSAPDKSGLPSDRFSAERTGGSVSTLTIQRTQQEDSAVYLCASSEGLETQYFGPGTRLLVL.

The chain couples TRBV5-1 to TRBJ1-4, with D unclear. CDR3 length equals 15 residues. Germline lookup yields CDR1 SGHRS and CDR2 YFSETQ. V lost 4 bases and J lost 4, with 14 bases in between. CDR3 amino acids: CASSPGTGINEKLFF. In DNA, the CDR3 is TGCGCCAGCAGCCCTGGCACCGGAATTAATGAAAAACTGTTTTTT.

The rearrangement links TRBV19 to TRBJ2-2; D remains unclear. In germline, CDR1 is LNHDA, CDR2 SQIVND (reference sequence). This CDR3 is built from 14 residues. V was cut by 0 bases and J by 4 bases, with 6 bases left in between. CDR3 in amino acids: CASSIDLSTGELFF. CDR3 bases: TGTGCCAGTAGTATAGATCTAAGCACCGGGGAGCTGTTTTTT.

Here the CDR3 DNA reads TGTGCCAGCTCACCGCGGACAGATAGCAATCAGCCCCAGCATTTT. Protein: CASSPRTDSNQPQHF. This chain connects TRBV18 to TRBJ1-5; TRBD1 is a possible D gene (6 bases). Germline CDR1 and CDR2: KGHSH and LQKENI. V dropped 3 bases and J dropped 0 bases, with 9 bases sitting between them. This CDR3 contains 15 residues. Variable domain in full (rest from reference TRBV18 and TRBJ1-5): NAGVMQNPRHLVRRRGQEARLRCSPMKGHSHVYWYRQLPEEGLKFMVYLQKENIIDESGMPKERFSAEFPKEGPSILRIQQVVRGDSAAYFCASSPRTDSNQPQHFGDGTRLSIL.

V gene TRBV27 combines with J gene TRBJ2-7; tentatively, D is TRBD2 (7 bases). Germline CDR1 reads MNHEY; CDR2 reads SMNVEV (reference sequence). The CDR3 runs to 13 residues. V was trimmed by 3 bases and J by 9 bases, leaving 15 bases between them. CDR3 DNA sequence: TGTGCCAGCAGTTTTAAGGGGGGGACGGGGCAGTACTTC. It yields the protein CASSFKGGTGQYF.

This clone was counted between two and nine times. The chain recombines TRBV6-5 with TRBJ1-1; no clear D. V was shortened by 6 bases and J by 1 base, with 3 bases between the two germline ends. CDR1 MNHEY and CDR2 SVGAGI come from the germline V gene. This CDR3 spans 11 amino acids. CDR3 DNA: TGTGCCAGCAGGCAGAACACTGAAGCTTTCTTT. Translation: CASRQNTEAFF.

The V call is TRBV30, the J call TRBJ1-5, with D maybe TRBD1 (5 bases). CDR1 is GTSNPN and CDR2 is SVGIG in the germline V gene (reference sequence). Trimming removed 1 base from V and 2 bases from J, with 6 bases in between. The CDR3 is made up of 13 amino acids. The CDR3 region is CAWSGGGNQPQHF. The CDR3 coding sequence is TGTGCCTGGAGTGGGGGGGGCAATCAGCCCCAGCATTTT.

The sample holds one count of this clone. The gene calls are TRBV19 and TRBJ2-7; maybe TRBD1 (6 bases). V was trimmed by 4 bases and J by 0 bases, leaving 13 bases between them. Germline values: CDR1 LNHDA, CDR2 SQIVND (reference sequence). The CDR3 contains 15 residues. The CDR3 reads CASSTRGQPSYEQYF. In DNA form, the CDR3 reads TGTGCCAGTAGTACCCGAGGACAGCCCTCCTACGAGCAGTACTTC.

This clone has more than one count but fewer than ten. V gene TRBV12-5 combines with J gene TRBJ2-2; D is undetermined. Trimming took off 2 bases at V and 4 bases at J, with 5 bases between the two ends. The length of the CDR3 is 13 residues. Germline V gives CDR1 LGHNT, CDR2 FRNRAP. This CDR3 reads CASGLSSTGELFF. As DNA, the CDR3 is TGTGCTAGTGGTTTGTCTAGCACCGGGGAGCTGTTTTTT. The entire variable domain, with the rest obtained from reference TRBV12-5 and TRBJ2-2, is as follows: DARVTQTPRHKVTEMGQEVTMRCQPILGHNTVFWYRQTMMQGLELLAYFRNRAPLDDSGMPKDRFSAEMPDATLATLKIQPSEPRDSAVYFCASGLSSTGELFFGEGSRLTVL.

This clone was recorded once. The genes are TRBV27 and TRBJ1-5; 9 bases line up with TRBD1. The CDR3 is 20 amino acids. The trim removed 4 bases at V and 1 base at J, leaving 17 bases unmatched. The V gene's germline CDR1 is MNHEY and CDR2 SMNVEV (reference sequence). CDR3 bases: TGTGCCAGCAGTTCCTCCCCCGGGACAGGGTCCCTTACAAGCAATCAGCCCCAGCATTTT. Translated, it gives CASSSSPGTGSLTSNQPQHF.

The CDR3 sequence: CASSLPGGTEAFF. In DNA, the CDR3 is TGTGCCAGCTCACTACCAGGGGGCACTGAAGCTTTCTTT. This sequence joins TRBV18 and TRBJ1-1; 7 positions agree with TRBD1. The CDR3 is made up of 13 amino acids. Germline V gene sequence: CDR1 KGHSH, CDR2 LQKENI. Unmatched junction bases numbered 3, after V lost 4 bases and J lost 4 bases. The whole variable domain, filled in from reference TRBV18 and TRBJ1-1, reads NAGVMQNPRHLVRRRGQEARLRCSPMKGHSHVYWYRQLPEEGLKFMVYLQKENIIDESGMPKERFSAEFPKEGPSILRIQQVVRGDSAAYFCASSLPGGTEAFFGQGTRLTVV.